This TCR beta chain was retrieved from a study of early T cells in non-severe SARS-CoV-2 infection. The J segment lost 0 bases and the V segment lost 3 bases, leaving 11 bases of the junction unmatched. CDR3 length equals 18 residues. TCRdb recomputed calls from the 5' RACE reads with MiXCR, one row per CDR3 protein. The repertoire consists of roughly 40,000 distinct CDR3 sequences, with approximately 5.9% occurring once and the leading ten covering 4.5% to 6%. The rearrangement uses TRBV12-3 or TRBV12-4 and TRBJ1-5; 7 bases agree with TRBD1. The TCR sequence derives from an adult who was a healthcare worker with PCR-confirmed SARS-CoV-2 infection or an uninfected control (not recorded which). Source material: whole blood. The CDR3 sequence: CASSFRGTEGYSNQPQHF. CDR3 bases: TGTGCCAGCAGTTTTCGCGGGACAGAAGGTTATAGCAATCAGCCCCAGCATTTT.